The subject of this entry is one T cell receptor beta chain. The entry originates in a study of shared clonotypes between healthy human individuals. CDR1 SGHNT and CDR2 YYREEE come from the germline V gene (reference sequence). V lost 4 bases and J 0 bases, leaving 14 bases between the germline ends. This CDR3 spans 15 amino acids. The table came from immunoSEQ multiplex PCR; TCRdb's copy has only in-frame clones and leaves some out. The profile shows about 2.4 million clones, 93% of them singletons. Sequencing was done on a sample of naive CD4+ T cells from PBMCs. Subset of the sample: CD45RA+ positively selected. This chain uses TRBV5-4 with TRBJ2-7, with D possibly TRBD1 on 6 matching bases. The source of this sequence is a man between 18 and 35 years old in good health. Some clones in this sample may be carry-over from other donors' samples. The chain's CDR3 is CASSDGQITSYEQYF. The CDR3 DNA reads as TGTGCCAGCAGCGACGGACAGATTACCTCCTACGAGCAGTACTTC.